This section outlines one TCR beta chain sequence together with its context. TCRdb used MiXCR to reprocess the RT-PCR reads, holding one entry per CDR3 protein. The sample lists more than 600,000 distinct CDR3 sequences; more than 13% were seen once. V dropped 3 bases and J dropped 0 bases, with 8 bases sitting between them. The CDR3 is 13 amino acids. From germline, CDR1 is DFQATT and CDR2 SNEGSKA (reference sequence). This receptor was taken from a female donor in good health, serving as a healthy control. The sequenced sample was memory CD4+ T cells from blood. The chain combines TRBV20-1 with TRBJ1-1; no clear D gene. CDR3 nucleotides: TGCAGTGCTAGGTACGTCATGAACACTGAAGCTTTCTTT. The encoded protein is CSARYVMNTEAFF.